One and the same sample provided the 5 T cell receptor delta chains below, sequenced in a study of gamma-delta T cells after stem cell transplantation. TCRdb ran CATT on the RT-PCR reads. Of some 1,700 delta-chain clones in the sample, roughly 3.5% were seen once. The sample comprised gamma-delta T cells. These receptors originate from a human donor. It is not recorded whose cells these are; they may come from a transplant donor.

This clone was seen only a few times. Translating this DNA gives a protein that differs at residue 14 from the TCRdb one, which belongs to a much larger clone; a read error is likely, and the protein shown is this translation. The gene calls are TRDV2 and TRDJ1; 9 bases are a match to TRDD3. CDR3 length equals 16 residues. The germline gives CDR1 GEAIGNYY, CDR2 EKD. The CDR3 here is CACDQLGLGEPRKPIF. The CDR3 coding sequence is TGTGCCTGTGACCAACTGGGACTGGGGGAACCCCGTAAACCCATCTTT.

Sample share makes this clone hyperexpanded. This specimen includes other DNA sequences encoding the same CDR3. The rearrangement joins TRDV2 to TRDJ1; TRDD3 matches 13 bases. The CDR3 sequence is 18 residues long. V lost 2 bases to trimming and J lost 2 bases; unmatched junction nucleotides: 10. CDR1 is GEAIGNYY, CDR2 EKD, per germline. CDR3 DNA sequence: TGTGCCTGTGACATACTTCCACTGGGGGATACGCGGACCGATAAACTCATCTTT. Encoded protein: CACDILPLGDTRTDKLIF.

This clone appeared a few times. This likely traces to a read error, being one base from a far larger clone. Other DNA variants within this sample encode the same CDR3. The V and J genes are TRDV2 and TRDJ1; 8 nucleotides align to TRDD3. Germline V lookup: CDR1 GEAIGNYY, CDR2 EKD. V lost 0 bases and J lost 3; bases outside the gene matches: 14. The CDR3 consists of 18 residues. The CDR3 protein is CACDTVGLSGGLSDKLIF. CDR3 bases: TGTGCCTGTGACACCGTCGGCCTTTCTGGGGGACTATCCGATAAACTCATCTTT.

Judged by abundance, this clone is medium-sized (0.01 to 0.1%). The genes are TRDV2 and TRDJ1, with 13 bases that match TRDD3. J gave up 4 bases and V 0 bases, and 13 bases lay outside the gene matches. Looked up from germline, CDR1 is GEAIGNYY and CDR2 is EKD. There are 19 residues in the CDR3. As DNA, the CDR3 is TGTGCCTGTGACACCGTACTGGGGGATACGCGGCGGATGGGCGATAAACTCATCTTT. Translating it yields CACDTVLGDTRRMGDKLIF.

In this sample, this clone turned up a few times. This sequence may be a read error, since a much larger clone differs from it by one base. The rearrangement joins TRDV2 to TRDJ3; 11 bases are a match to TRDD3. V shed 0 bases, J shed 0 bases, and the junction held 6 bases outside the gene matches. Per the germline V gene, CDR1 is GEAIGNYY and CDR2 is EKD. The CDR3 runs 20 residues. The CDR3 DNA sequence: TGTGCCTGTGACACCGCCAGTGGGGGATACGACTCCTGGGACACCCGACAGATGTTTTTC. As protein: CACDTASGGYDSWDTRQMFF.